A single sample is the source of the 4 T cell receptor beta chains below, sequenced in a study of beta chain features in type 1 diabetes. cDNA synthesis used the whole RNA isolate, giving expressed TCRB sequences. Profiling relied on immunoSEQ multiplex PCR, and the TCRdb table lists in-frame clones only, not all of them. Here the sample spans 35,000 to 50,000 clones, roughly 45% being singletons. Material: stem cell memory CD4+ T cells from blood. The source is a woman in her thirties in good health.

This clone was recorded a few times. V gene TRBV7-3 combines with J gene TRBJ1-1, with a tentative D call TRBD1 (6 bases). This CDR3 is 13 amino acids long. V lost 8 bases and J 5 bases, leaving 15 bases between the germline ends. CDR1 is SGHTA and CDR2 is FQGTGA in the germline V gene. The CDR3 spells CASAGEIRTEAFF. As DNA, the CDR3 is TGTGCCAGCGCAGGGGAGATTAGGACTGAAGCTTTCTTT.

The CDR3 protein is CASQAGGATPQGWETQYF. The CDR3 DNA follows: TGTGCCAGCCAAGCCGGGGGGGCTACCCCGCAGGGGTGGGAGACCCAGTACTTC. This sequence joins TRBV19 and TRBJ2-5; 8 positions match TRBD2. The CDR3 is made up of 18 amino acids. Unmatched junction bases numbered 23, after V lost 9 bases and J lost 5 bases. Germline lookup yields CDR1 LNHDA and CDR2 SQIVND (reference sequence).

CDR3: CASSLEGQGQYEQYF. Written as DNA, the CDR3 is TGTGCCAGCAGCTTAGAGGGGCAGGGACAGTACGAGCAGTACTTC. J is TRBJ2-7 and V is TRBV7-3; 7 bases match TRBD1. This CDR3 is built from 15 residues. CDR1 and CDR2 (germline): SGHTA, FQGTGA. V shed 2 bases and J 4 bases; nucleotides not matched to a gene: 8.

This clone was detected once. V usage is TRBV28 and J usage is TRBJ2-2; 7 nucleotides match TRBD2. The CDR3 contains 15 residues. With V trimmed by 2 bases and J by 5 bases, 5 bases remained unmatched. Germline CDR1 and CDR2: MDHEN and SYDVKM. CDR3 coding DNA: TGTGCCAGCAGTTTACATCAAGCGGGGACCGGGGAGCTGTTTTTT. This gives the protein CASSLHQAGTGELFF.